This TCR beta chain derives from a study of T cell changes during pregnancy in multiple sclerosis. V lost 5 bases and J 0 bases, leaving 7 bases between the germline ends. From germline, CDR1 is SGHTA and CDR2 FQGNSA. The CDR3 loop spans 14 amino acids. Generated by immunoSEQ multiplex PCR, the TCRdb table keeps only in-frame clones and is missing some. The sample yields about 96,000 clones, over 80% seen once. This clonotype originated in a female donor with multiple sclerosis, enrolled in a pregnancy study. This specimen was peripheral blood, taken in the first trimester of pregnancy. The J gene is TRBJ2-2, the V gene TRBV7-2; D gene unclear. The CDR3 DNA reads as TGTGCCAGCAGCGGAACAGCGAACACCGGGGAGCTGTTTTTT. It yields the protein CASSGTANTGELFF.